Described below is a single T cell receptor (beta chain) sequence and its context. RNA transcripts yielded amplified TCR beta CDR3 regions. A first-round RT-PCR of the TCR CDR3 used the HTBI primer set. MiXCR, run by TCRdb on the multiplex PCR reads, gives a single entry per CDR3 protein. Here the sample spans around 540,000 distinct CDR3 sequences, 35% to 55% being singletons. These data originate in a study of T cells in Graves' hyperthyroidism and ophthalmopathy. Aged 18 to 65, the patients had hyperthyroidism that was newly diagnosed and had lasted under 2 months. Patients with uncontrolled infections, other autoimmune diseases, pregnancy or lactation were excluded. V lost 4 bases, J lost 4 bases, and 17 bases lay in between. Germline assignment: CDR1 SGHRS and CDR2 YFSETQ. The CDR3 has 15 residues.

The chain employs TRBV5-1 and TRBJ1-2; tentatively, D is TRBD1 (6 bases). This sequence originates from a woman under 30 with Graves' hyperthyroidism. Sequencing input: peripheral blood or thyroid tissue (not recorded which). CDR3 protein: CASSQGARTAYGYTF. The CDR3 nucleotides are TGCGCCAGCAGCCAAGGGGCGCGGACAGCCTATGGCTACACCTTC. The whole variable domain, filled in from reference TRBV5-1 and TRBJ1-2, reads KAGVTQTPRYLIKTRGQQVTLSCSPISGHRSVSWYQQTPGQGLQFLFEYFSETQRNKGNFPGRFSGRQFSNSRSEMNVSTLELGDSALYLCASSQGARTAYGYTFGSGTRLTVV.